The rows below give T cell receptor beta chains drawn from one sample of a study of cytomegalovirus exposure and HLA in healthy donors. Produced via immunoSEQ multiplex PCR; TCRdb's table is partial and in-frame only. The table shows around 180,000 clones, with 70% to 90% occurring only once. Sequencing was done on a sample of PBMCs. The receptors come from a girl under 18 in good health and CMV-seropositive. Each CDR3 is given with its conserved first and last residue. Fields, in order: D gene, J gene, clone size, V gene, CDR3 protein, CDR3 DNA. D genes are given only for firm matches. Expanded clones are given a class, and other clones once, few, many or no size at all.

TRBD1	TRBJ1-1	-	TRBV9	CASSSGGESTEAFF	TGTGCCAGCAGTTCAGGGGGCGAGAGCACTGAAGCTTTCTTT
-	TRBJ1-1	-	TRBV2	CASSGPRGNTEAFF	TGTGCCAGCAGTGGCCCCAGGGGGAACACTGAAGCTTTCTTT
-	TRBJ1-1	-	TRBV10-3	CAIGLGGTEAFF	TGTGCCATCGGTTTGGGAGGCACTGAAGCTTTCTTT
TRBD1	TRBJ1-4	once	TRBV6-5	CASRIYRGRREKLFF	TGTGCCAGCAGAATTTACAGGGGGCGAAGAGAAAAACTGTTTTTT
-	TRBJ1-2	once	TRBV30	CAWRQGKVWYGYTF	TGTGCCTGGAGACAGGGAAAGGTTTGGTATGGCTACACCTTC
TRBD1	TRBJ2-7	-	TRBV5-6	CASSHGGQGAYEQYF	TGTGCCAGCAGCCACGGGGGACAGGGGGCCTACGAGCAGTACTTC
-	TRBJ1-3	-	TRBV29-1	CSVHGGSENTIYF	TGCAGCGTTCACGGGGGGTCAGAAAACACCATATATTTT
TRBD2	TRBJ2-1	-	TRBV9	CASSVASGRGNNNEQFF	TGTGCCAGCAGCGTAGCTAGCGGGCGAGGTAACAACAATGAGCAGTTCTTC
-	TRBJ1-1	-	TRBV10-3	CAISELNMNTEAFF	TGTGCCATCAGTGAGCTTAATATGAACACTGAAGCTTTCTTT
-	TRBJ2-1	-	TRBV7-9	CASSLVPDLEQFF	TGTGCCAGCAGCTTAGTCCCAGACTTAGAGCAGTTCTTC
-	TRBJ1-1	-	TRBV4-1	CASSQPTAGRSNTEAFF	TGCGCCAGTAGCCAACCCACCGCGGGCAGGAGTAATACTGAAGCTTTCTTT
TRBD1	TRBJ1-2	-	TRBV19	CASTNIRDRGLDYGYTF	TGTGCCAGTACCAATATCCGGGACAGGGGGCTGGACTATGGCTACACCTTC
TRBD1	TRBJ1-1	once	TRBV7-3	CASSSGQRSANTEAFF	TGTGCCAGCAGCTCGGGACAGCGTAGTGCGAACACTGAAGCTTTCTTT
-	TRBJ1-2	few	TRBV6-1	CASSVSGANYGYTF	TGTGCCAGCAGTGTTTCGGGAGCTAACTATGGCTACACCTTC
-	TRBJ1-2	-	TRBV30	CAFTEETNYGYTF	TGTGCTTTCACGGAGGAGACTAACTATGGCTACACCTTC
-	TRBJ1-5	-	TRBV12-5	CASGLVSQPNQPQHF	TGTGCTAGTGGTTTGGTGTCACAGCCCAATCAGCCCCAGCATTTT
-	TRBJ2-2	-	TRBV7-3	CASSSQGEANTGELFF	TGTGCCAGCAGCTCTCAGGGGGAGGCGAACACCGGGGAGCTGTTTTTT
-	TRBJ1-2	-	TRBV5-1	CASSLGSRTATSYTF	TGCGCCAGCAGCTTGGGTTCGAGGACAGCAACTTCCTACACCTTC
-	TRBJ1-1	-	TRBV5-1	CASSLEGLWSEAFF	TGCGCCAGCAGCTTGGAGGGGCTCTGGAGTGAAGCTTTCTTT
-	TRBJ1-1	-	TRBV6-5	CASSSGTSGLTEAFF	TGTGCCAGCAGTTCCGGGACATCGGGTTTGACTGAAGCTTTCTTT
-	TRBJ2-7	once	TRBV11-3	CASSLDPFGRGQYF	TGTGCCAGCAGCTTAGACCCCTTCGGCCGGGGGCAGTACTTC
-	TRBJ1-6	-	TRBV7-8	CASSRKQLGSSYNSPLHF	TGTGCCAGCAGCCGTAAGCAACTGGGGAGCTCCTATAATTCACCCCTCCACTTT
-	TRBJ1-1	-	TRBV5-4	CASSRGRSADEAFF	TGTGCCAGCAGCCGGGGGAGATCGGCGGATGAAGCTTTCTTT
-	TRBJ1-4	once	TRBV18	CASSPPNAEKLFF	TGTGCCAGCTCACCACCGAATGCGGAAAAACTGTTTTTT
TRBD2	TRBJ2-5	-	TRBV29-1	CSDERSSGGSHVTQYF	TGCAGCGATGAGAGGTCGAGCGGGGGGTCCCACGTGACCCAGTACTTC
-	TRBJ1-2	-	TRBV7-6	CASSGGYGYTF	TGTGCCAGCAGCGGCGGCTATGGCTACACCTTC
-	TRBJ1-6	-	TRBV27	CASSSPPGRSISPLHF	TGTGCCAGCAGTTCGCCCCCAGGGCGGTCAATATCACCCCTCCACTTT
TRBD1	TRBJ2-1	-	TRBV11-3	CASSYPPQGDPNEQFF	TGTGCCAGCAGCTACCCCCCTCAGGGGGACCCCAATGAGCAGTTCTTC
-	TRBJ2-3	-	TRBV5-1	CASRSRGKDTQYF	TGCGCCAGCAGAAGCAGGGGAAAAGATACGCAGTATTTT
-	TRBJ1-6	many	TRBV2	CASSMTANSPLHF	TGTGCCAGCAGTATGACAGCTAATTCACCCCTCCACTTT
-	TRBJ2-5	-	TRBV19	CASRQQETQYF	TGTGCCAGTAGGCAGCAAGAGACCCAGTACTTC
-	TRBJ1-1	-	TRBV19	CASSIVTGGSTEAFF	TGTGCCAGTAGTATAGTCACGGGAGGGAGCACTGAAGCTTTCTTT
TRBD1	TRBJ2-1	-	TRBV4-1	CASSQRDRENEQFF	TGCGCCAGCAGCCAGCGGGACAGGGAAAATGAGCAGTTCTTC
-	TRBJ2-7	-	TRBV5-1	CASSLAKVAQGEQYF	TGCGCCAGCAGCTTGGCCAAGGTGGCCCAGGGCGAGCAGTACTTC
TRBD1	TRBJ1-2	-	TRBV6-6	CASSYWTGYGYTF	TGTGCCAGCAGTTACTGGACAGGGTATGGCTACACCTTC
-	TRBJ1-5	once	TRBV19	CASSFHSNQPQHF	TGTGCCAGTAGTTTTCATAGCAATCAGCCCCAGCATTTT
TRBD2	TRBJ2-3	-	TRBV4-1	CASSQLSGGQYF	TGCGCCAGCAGCCAATTAAGCGGGGGACAGTATTTT
TRBD1	TRBJ2-7	few	TRBV28	CASSLISPGQGSYEQYF	TGTGCCAGCAGTCTCATCTCCCCGGGACAGGGTAGCTACGAGCAGTACTTC
TRBD1	TRBJ1-1	-	TRBV11-2	CASSFILPGTAPGDTEAFF	TGTGCCAGCAGCTTCATCCTTCCCGGGACAGCCCCCGGTGACACTGAAGCTTTCTTT
TRBD1	TRBJ2-7	-	TRBV10-2	CASIGEVGQGRVEQYF	TGCGCCAGCATCGGTGAGGTGGGACAGGGAAGGGTGGAGCAGTACTTC
-	TRBJ1-5	-	TRBV28	CASSTDQDQPQHF	TGTGCCAGCAGCACAGACCAAGATCAGCCCCAGCATTTT
TRBD1	TRBJ1-4	-	TRBV15	CATSNRGRTNEKLFF	TGTGCCACCAGCAACAGGGGGAGAACTAATGAAAAACTGTTTTTT
-	TRBJ2-3	few	TRBV6-4	CASSAGRDTDTQYF	TGTGCCAGCAGTGCCGGGCGGGACACAGATACGCAGTATTTT
TRBD1	TRBJ2-5	-	TRBV7-9	CSSSFTGTGRKETQYF	TGTTCCAGCAGTTTTACCGGGACAGGGAGGAAGGAGACCCAGTACTTC
TRBD1	TRBJ1-5	-	TRBV7-9	CATGQGASNQPQHF	TGTGCCACCGGACAGGGGGCGAGCAATCAGCCCCAGCATTTT
TRBD1	TRBJ2-7	once	TRBV9	CASSVVGQGIHEQYF	TGTGCCAGCAGCGTAGTGGGACAGGGGATCCACGAGCAGTACTTC
TRBD1	TRBJ1-2	-	TRBV11-3	CASSTGTGAPDGYTF	TGTGCCAGCAGCACCGGGACAGGGGCTCCAGATGGCTACACCTTC
-	TRBJ2-3	-	TRBV19	CASSTGQLTDTQYF	TGTGCCAGTAGTACCGGACAGCTCACAGATACGCAGTATTTT
-	TRBJ1-6	-	TRBV5-1	CASSLPGGDSPLHF	TGCGCCAGCAGCTTGCCAGGAGGAGATTCACCCCTCCACTTT
TRBD1	TRBJ1-2	-	TRBV10-3	CAIRGQDYGYTF	TGTGCCATCAGGGGACAGGACTATGGCTACACCTTC
TRBD1	TRBJ2-5	-	TRBV6-5	CASSLSGGLEETQYF	TGTGCCAGCAGCTTATCAGGGGGATTGGAAGAGACCCAGTACTTC
-	TRBJ1-1	-	TRBV2	CASSEQNTEAFF	TGTGCCAGCAGTGAACAGAACACTGAAGCTTTCTTT
TRBD1	TRBJ2-7	-	TRBV6-5	CASSYKDRGTSDEQYF	TGTGCCAGCAGTTACAAGGACAGGGGAACGTCCGACGAGCAGTACTTC
-	TRBJ1-2	-	TRBV5-6	CASRYRGWSYGYTF	TGTGCCAGCAGGTACCGGGGTTGGAGCTATGGCTACACCTTC
TRBD1	TRBJ1-2	few	TRBV4-1	CASSQGPTGGYGYTF	TGCGCCAGCAGCCAAGGACCGACAGGGGGCTATGGCTACACCTTC
TRBD2	TRBJ2-5	-	TRBV2	CASRRLAGQETQYF	TGTGCCAGCAGACGACTAGCTGGGCAAGAGACCCAGTACTTC
TRBD2	TRBJ2-5	-	TRBV5-4	CASSSIAGRETQYF	TGTGCCAGCAGCTCGATAGCGGGGAGAGAGACCCAGTACTTC
TRBD1	TRBJ2-1	-	TRBV2	CASKQTGYNEQFF	TGTGCCAGCAAGCAGACAGGGTACAATGAGCAGTTCTTC
TRBD1	TRBJ2-1	-	TRBV4-1	CASSYGDRDINEQFF	TGCGCCAGCAGCTATGGGGACAGGGACATAAATGAGCAGTTCTTC